This T cell receptor beta chain was found in a study of blood T cell repertoires in COVID-19. Clones were read by immunoSEQ multiplex PCR, and TCRdb kept only the in-frame ones, dropping some. The table records approximately 360,000 clones, approximately 88% of them present only once. V lost 6 bases and J lost 5, with 16 bases in between. The V gene's germline CDR1 is SNHLY and CDR2 FYNNEI. CDR3 length: 14 amino acids. The rearrangement links TRBV2 to TRBJ1-1, with a possible D match to TRBD1 (6 bases). Sequenced: PBMCs or T cells enriched from blood (not recorded which). This TCR was sampled from a woman aged 25 to 39 with acute COVID-19. The CDR3 reads CASSPGRGGTEAFF. DNA of the CDR3: TGTGCCAGCAGCCCAGGCAGGGGAGGGACTGAAGCTTTCTTT.